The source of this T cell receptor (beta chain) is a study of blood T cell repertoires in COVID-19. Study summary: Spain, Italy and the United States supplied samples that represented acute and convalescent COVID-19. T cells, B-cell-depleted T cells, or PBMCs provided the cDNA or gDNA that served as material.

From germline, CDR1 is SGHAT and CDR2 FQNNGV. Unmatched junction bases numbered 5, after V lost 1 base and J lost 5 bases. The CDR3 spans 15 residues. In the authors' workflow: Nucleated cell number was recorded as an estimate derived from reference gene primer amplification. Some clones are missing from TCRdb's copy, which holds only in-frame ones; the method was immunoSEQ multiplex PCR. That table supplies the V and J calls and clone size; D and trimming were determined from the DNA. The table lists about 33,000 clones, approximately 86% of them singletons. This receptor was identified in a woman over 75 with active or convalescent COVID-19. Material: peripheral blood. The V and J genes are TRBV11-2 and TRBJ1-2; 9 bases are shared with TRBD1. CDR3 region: CASSLGWTGVYGYTF. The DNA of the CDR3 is TGTGCCAGCAGCTTAGGTTGGACAGGGGTGTATGGCTACACCTTC.